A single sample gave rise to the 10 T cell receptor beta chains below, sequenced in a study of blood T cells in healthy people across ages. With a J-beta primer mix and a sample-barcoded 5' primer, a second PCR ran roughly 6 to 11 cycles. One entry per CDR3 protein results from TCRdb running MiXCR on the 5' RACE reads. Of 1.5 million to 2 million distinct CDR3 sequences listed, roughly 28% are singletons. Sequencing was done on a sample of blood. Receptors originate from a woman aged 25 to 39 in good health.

The CDR3 sequence: CASSLIAGSIYGYTF. The CDR3 bases are TGTGCCAGCAGCTTAATTGCAGGGAGTATCTATGGCTACACCTTC. V is TRBV7-3 and J is TRBJ1-2; D might be TRBD1 (5 bases). The V gene lost 1 base and the J gene lost 4 bases, with 13 bases spanning the gap. Germline V gives CDR1 SGHTA, CDR2 FQGTGA. The CDR3 runs 15 residues.

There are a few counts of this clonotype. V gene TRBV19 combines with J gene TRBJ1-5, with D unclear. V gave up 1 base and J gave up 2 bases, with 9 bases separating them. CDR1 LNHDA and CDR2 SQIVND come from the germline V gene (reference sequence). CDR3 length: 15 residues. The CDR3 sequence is CASSIGQTGNQPQHF. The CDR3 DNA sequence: TGTGCCAGTAGTATAGGGCAGACGGGCAATCAGCCCCAGCATTTT.

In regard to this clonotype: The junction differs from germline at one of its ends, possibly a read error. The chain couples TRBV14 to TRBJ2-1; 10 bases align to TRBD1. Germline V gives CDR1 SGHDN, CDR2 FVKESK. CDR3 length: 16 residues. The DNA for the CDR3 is TGTGCCGGCAGCCGGACACCGGGACAGGGGAACAATGAGCAGTTCTTC. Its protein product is CAGSRTPGQGNNEQFF.

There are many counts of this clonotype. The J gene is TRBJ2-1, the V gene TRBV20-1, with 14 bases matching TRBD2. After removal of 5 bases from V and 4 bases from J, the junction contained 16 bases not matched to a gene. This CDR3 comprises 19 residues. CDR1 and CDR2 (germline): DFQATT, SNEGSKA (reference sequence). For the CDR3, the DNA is TGCAGTGCTCCGCCCGGGACTAGCGGGAGACATCGAAGATACAATGAGCAGTTCTTC. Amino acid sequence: CSAPPGTSGRHRRYNEQFF.

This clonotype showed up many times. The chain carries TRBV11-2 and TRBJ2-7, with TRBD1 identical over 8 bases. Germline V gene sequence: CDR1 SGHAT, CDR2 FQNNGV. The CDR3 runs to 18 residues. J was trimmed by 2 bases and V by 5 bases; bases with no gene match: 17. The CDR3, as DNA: TGTGCCAGCAGCACAAACGTCGTGGGACAGGAATACACCTACGAGCAGTACTTC. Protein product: CASSTNVVGQEYTYEQYF.

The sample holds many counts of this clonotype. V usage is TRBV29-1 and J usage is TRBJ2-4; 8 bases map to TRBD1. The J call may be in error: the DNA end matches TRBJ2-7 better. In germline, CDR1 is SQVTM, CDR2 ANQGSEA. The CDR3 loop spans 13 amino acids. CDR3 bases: TGCAGCGTTCAAGTGACAGGGGATGACGAGCAGTACTTC. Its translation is CSVQVTGDDEQYF.

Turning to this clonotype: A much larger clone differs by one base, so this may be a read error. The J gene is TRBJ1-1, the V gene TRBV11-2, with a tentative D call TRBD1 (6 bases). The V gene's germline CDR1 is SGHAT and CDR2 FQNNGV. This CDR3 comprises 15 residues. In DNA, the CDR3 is TGTGCCAGCAGCTTACGAGGGGGTATGAACACTGAAGCTTTATTT. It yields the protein CASSLRGGMNTEALF.

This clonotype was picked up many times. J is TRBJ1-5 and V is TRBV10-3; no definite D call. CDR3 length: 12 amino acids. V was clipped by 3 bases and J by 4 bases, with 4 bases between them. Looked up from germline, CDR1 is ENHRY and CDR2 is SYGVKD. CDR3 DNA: TGTGCCATCAGTGACTCGAATCAGCCCCAGCATTTT. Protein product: CAISDSNQPQHF.

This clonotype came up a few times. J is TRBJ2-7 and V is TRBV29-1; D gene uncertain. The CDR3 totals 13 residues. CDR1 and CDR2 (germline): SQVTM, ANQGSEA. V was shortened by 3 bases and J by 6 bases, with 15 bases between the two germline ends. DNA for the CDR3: TGCAGCGTTGAGTCCTACAGCCACTCCGAGCAGTACTTC. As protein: CSVESYSHSEQYF.

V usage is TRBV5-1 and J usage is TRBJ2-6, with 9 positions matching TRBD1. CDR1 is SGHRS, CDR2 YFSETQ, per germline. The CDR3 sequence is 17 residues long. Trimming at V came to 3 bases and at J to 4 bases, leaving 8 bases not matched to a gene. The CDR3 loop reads CASSSGQGGAGANVLTF. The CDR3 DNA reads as TGCGCCAGCAGCTCGGGACAGGGAGGCGCCGGGGCCAACGTCCTGACTTTC.